These 4 T cell receptor beta chains originate from one sample sequenced in a study of blood T cells in healthy people across ages. The use of a sample-barcoded 5' primer and a J-beta primer mix characterized a second PCR of about 6 to 12 cycles. From the 5' RACE reads, TCRdb called clonotypes with MiXCR, one entry per CDR3 protein. Among some 700,000 distinct CDR3 sequences listed, over 20% were seen once. The sequencing sample was made of blood. The receptors come from a man between 65 and 85 years old in good health.

This rearrangement joins TRBV5-6 to TRBJ2-3; TRBD2 matches at 8 bases. With 5 bases clipped from V and 2 bases from J, the junction kept 10 bases outside the gene matches. Germline values: CDR1 SGHDT, CDR2 YYEEEE. The CDR3 covers 16 residues. The chain's CDR3 is CASRQIAGPPTDTQYF. CDR3 DNA: TGTGCCAGCAGACAGATAGCGGGGCCACCCACAGATACGCAGTATTTT.

About this clonotype itself: One junction end does not reproduce the germline sequence, and a read error may be involved. J is TRBJ2-5 and V is TRBV28, with a weak D call TRBD2 (7 bases). The end of the DNA aligns better with TRBJ2-1, so the J call may be wrong. CDR1 MDHEN and CDR2 SYDVKM come from the germline V gene. The CDR3 spans 16 residues. CDR3 in DNA: TGTGCCAGCAGTGGGCCCGGCGGGGGCCGATACAATGTGCAGTTCTTC. This gives the protein CASSGPGGGRYNVQFF.

The chain has TRBV4-1 and TRBJ2-3; D gene unclear. The CDR3 has 16 amino acids. V was pared by 0 bases and J by 0 bases, with 10 bases between. CDR1 is MGHRA, CDR2 YSYEKL, per germline. The CDR3 sequence: CASSQDGDTSTDTQYF. The CDR3 DNA reads TGCGCCAGCAGCCAAGATGGAGACACCAGCACAGATACGCAGTATTTT.

J is TRBJ2-1 and V is TRBV6-2 or TRBV6-3; 7 bases are a match to TRBD2. Germline V CDR1 and CDR2: MNHEY, SVGEGT. After removal of 7 bases from V and 8 bases from J, the junction contained 11 bases not matched to a gene. CDR3 size: 14 residues. This chain's CDR3 is CASTPMGGFYEQFF. The DNA of the CDR3 is TGTGCCAGCACACCAATGGGGGGGTTTTATGAGCAGTTCTTC.